Presented here are 15 T cell receptor beta chains from one specimen sequenced in a study of siplizumab effects on memory and regulatory T cells. Here immunoSEQ multiplex PCR was the method, and the copy in TCRdb shows in-frame clones only, minus some. The sample consists of about 50,000 clones, roughly 84% of them appearing once. The sequenced material came from naive CD8+ T cells sorted from blood. The receptors stem from a human donor in good health.

The genes are TRBV7-9 and TRBJ2-3; 8 bases are a match to TRBD2. Unmatched junction bases numbered 8, after V lost 3 bases and J lost 0 bases. CDR1 is SEHNR, CDR2 FQNEAQ, per germline (reference sequence). The CDR3 length is 17 residues. The CDR3 region is CASSLPPGLESTDTQYF. CDR3 DNA sequence: TGTGCCAGCAGCTTGCCTCCGGGACTAGAAAGCACAGATACGCAGTATTTT.

The chain combines TRBV2 with TRBJ2-7; TRBD1 might be the D (5 bases). The CDR3 consists of 12 residues. Germline CDR1 is SNHLY and CDR2 is FYNNEI. Between the trimmed V and J ends, which lost 9 bases and 2 bases, there was a span of 11 bases. Written as DNA, the CDR3 is TGTGCCAGTTCAAGACAGACCTACGAGCAGTACTTC. Translated: CASSRQTYEQYF.

CDR3 region: CASSEIAGYEQYF. DNA of the CDR3: TGTGCCAGCAGTGAAATTGCAGGATACGAGCAGTACTTC. The chain carries TRBV6-1 and TRBJ2-7; D not certain. In germline, CDR1 is MNHNS, CDR2 SASEGT. The CDR3 is 13 amino acids. Trimming cost V 2 bases and J 4 bases, with 9 bases left between them.

This clone occurred a few times. This chain joins TRBV2 and TRBJ1-1, with D possibly being TRBD1 (5 bases). V dropped 3 bases and J dropped 6 bases, with 8 bases sitting between them. This CDR3 has 12 residues. Germline loops: CDR1 SNHLY, CDR2 FYNNEI. CDR3 loop: CASSDDSAEAFF. CDR3 sequence (DNA): TGTGCCAGCAGTGACGACAGCGCTGAAGCTTTCTTT.

The count of this clone is one. J is TRBJ1-2 and V is TRBV14; D gene ambiguous. Germline values: CDR1 SGHDN, CDR2 FVKESK. V lost 5 bases to trimming and J lost 3 bases, with 13 bases between them. CDR3 length: 14 residues. DNA for the CDR3: TGTGCCAGCAGCTCACCTGACTCGGACTATGGCTACACCTTC. Its protein is CASSSPDSDYGYTF.

The chain links TRBV27 to TRBJ2-7; TRBD1 agrees at 10 bases. From germline, CDR1 is MNHEY and CDR2 SMNVEV (reference sequence). With 2 bases clipped from V and 4 bases from J, the junction kept 2 bases outside the gene matches. The CDR3 runs 14 residues. The CDR3 coding sequence is TGTGCCAGCAGTTTAAGGACAGGGGGGTACGAGCAGTACTTC. Translated: CASSLRTGGYEQYF.

This clone showed up just a few times. This chain connects TRBV27 to TRBJ1-1; D is perhaps TRBD1 (5 bases). V lost 5 bases, J lost 6 bases, and 7 bases lay in between. Germline V gene lookup returns CDR1 MNHEY and CDR2 SMNVEV (reference sequence). CDR3 size: 11 residues. The CDR3 spells CASSEGSEAFF. In DNA form, the CDR3 reads TGTGCCAGCAGTGAGGGGTCTGAAGCTTTCTTT.

This clone has only a few counts. The chain employs TRBV4-1 and TRBJ2-5, with D hard to call. CDR1 MGHRA and CDR2 YSYEKL come from the germline V gene. The CDR3 covers 14 residues. The V and J ends lost 0 bases and 5 bases respectively, with 10 bases between them. This CDR3 reads CASSQDVGLETQYF. DNA of the CDR3: TGCGCCAGCAGCCAAGATGTGGGGTTGGAGACCCAGTACTTC.

This chain uses TRBV5-6 with TRBJ1-3; no clear D. The V gene lost 4 bases and the J gene lost 0 bases, with 14 bases spanning the gap. In germline, CDR1 is SGHDT, CDR2 YYEEEE. There are 16 residues in the CDR3. The CDR3 sequence is CASSLDKDDSGNTIYF. Written as DNA, the CDR3 is TGTGCCAGCAGCCTAGATAAAGATGACTCTGGAAACACCATATATTTT.

This chain uses TRBV6-4 with TRBJ1-1; weak D call: TRBD1 (5 bases). V was clipped by 0 bases and J by 5 bases, with 10 bases between them. This CDR3 region has 14 residues. The V gene's germline CDR1 is MRHNA and CDR2 SNTAGT. The CDR3 bases are TGTGCCAGCAGTGACTCCCAGGGCTCTACTGAAGCTTTCTTT. Translating it yields CASSDSQGSTEAFF.

The rearrangement uses TRBV7-2 and TRBJ1-4; D is possibly TRBD1 (6 bases). V dropped 10 bases and J dropped 2 bases, with 8 bases sitting between them. This CDR3 has 12 residues. The germline CDR1 and CDR2 sequences are SGHTA and FQGNSA. The CDR3 spells CATGATNEKLFF. The CDR3 DNA sequence: TGTGCCACAGGGGCGACTAATGAAAAACTGTTTTTT.

The rearrangement uses TRBV11-2 and TRBJ1-1; D uncertain. Germline CDR1 reads SGHAT; CDR2 reads FQNNGV. The CDR3 contains 11 residues. Trimming shortened V by 4 bases and J by 8 bases, and 8 bases separated the two germline ends. The CDR3 is CASSSDREAFF. CDR3 nucleotide sequence: TGTGCCAGCAGCTCTGATAGGGAAGCTTTCTTT.

This chain joins TRBV4-1 and TRBJ2-7, with D perhaps matching TRBD2 (5 bases). The CDR3 spans 14 residues. Trimming took 5 bases from V and 6 from J, leaving 17 bases between them. Germline CDR1 MGHRA, CDR2 YSYEKL. DNA of the CDR3: TGCGCCAGCAGCTTCGGACCATCGGGGAGCGAGCAGTACTTC. It yields the protein CASSFGPSGSEQYF.

This clone appeared a single time. The chain employs TRBV9 and TRBJ2-7; D is undetermined. The germline V and J ends were trimmed by 0 bases and 0 bases, with 16 bases remaining between them. Germline-derived CDR1 and CDR2 are SGDLS and YYNGEE. The CDR3 extends over 17 amino acids. The CDR3 spells CASSVGGQFGFSYEQYF. CDR3 sequence (DNA): TGTGCCAGCAGCGTAGGGGGTCAGTTCGGGTTCTCCTACGAGCAGTACTTC. The whole variable domain, remainder taken from reference TRBV9 and TRBJ2-7, is DSGVTQTPKHLITATGQRVTLRCSPRSGDLSVYWYQQSLDQGLQFLIQYYNGEERAKGNILERFSAQQFPDLHSELNLSSLELGDSALYFCASSVGGQFGFSYEQYFGPGTRLTVT.

V usage is TRBV6-6 and J usage is TRBJ2-5; the match to TRBD2 covers 7 bases. CDR1 and CDR2 from the germline V gene are MNHNY and SVGAGI (reference sequence). The CDR3 totals 15 residues. Germline trimming cut 0 bases from V and 5 bases from J; bases unmatched to any gene: 6. The CDR3 region is CASSYSIPAGETQYF. CDR3 nucleotide sequence: TGTGCCAGCAGTTACTCGATTCCAGCGGGGGAGACCCAGTACTTC.